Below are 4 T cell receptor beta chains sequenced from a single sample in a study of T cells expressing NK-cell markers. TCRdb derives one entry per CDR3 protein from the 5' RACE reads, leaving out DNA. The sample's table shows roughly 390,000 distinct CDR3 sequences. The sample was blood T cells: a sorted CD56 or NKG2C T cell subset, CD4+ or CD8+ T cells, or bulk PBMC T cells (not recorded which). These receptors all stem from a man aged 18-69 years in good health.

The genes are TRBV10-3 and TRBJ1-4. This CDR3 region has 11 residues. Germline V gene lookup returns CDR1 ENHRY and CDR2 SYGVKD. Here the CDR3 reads CAISASEKLFF.

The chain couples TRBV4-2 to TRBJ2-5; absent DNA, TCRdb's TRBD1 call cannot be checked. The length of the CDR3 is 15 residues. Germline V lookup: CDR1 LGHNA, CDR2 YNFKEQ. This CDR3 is CASSLGQGALETQYF.

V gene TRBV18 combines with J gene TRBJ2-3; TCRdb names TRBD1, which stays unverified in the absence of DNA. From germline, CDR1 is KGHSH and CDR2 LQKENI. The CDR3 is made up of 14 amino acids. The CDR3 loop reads CASSPNRGQDTQYF.

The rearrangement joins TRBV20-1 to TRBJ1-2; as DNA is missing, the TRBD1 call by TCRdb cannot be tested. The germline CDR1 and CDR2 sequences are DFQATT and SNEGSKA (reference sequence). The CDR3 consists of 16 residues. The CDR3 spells CSARFGSGGLNYGYTF.